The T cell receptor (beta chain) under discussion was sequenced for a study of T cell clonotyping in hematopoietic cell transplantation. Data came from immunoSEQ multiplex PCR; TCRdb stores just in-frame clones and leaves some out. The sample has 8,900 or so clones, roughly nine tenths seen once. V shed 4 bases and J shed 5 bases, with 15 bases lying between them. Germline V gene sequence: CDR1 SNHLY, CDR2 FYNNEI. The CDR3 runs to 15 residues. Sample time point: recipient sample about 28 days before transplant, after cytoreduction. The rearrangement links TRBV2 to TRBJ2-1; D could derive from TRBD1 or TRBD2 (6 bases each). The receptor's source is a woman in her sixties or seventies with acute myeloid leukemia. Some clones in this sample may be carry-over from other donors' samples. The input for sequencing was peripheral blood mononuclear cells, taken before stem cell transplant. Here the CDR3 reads CASSGLEGGDNEQFF. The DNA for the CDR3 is TGTGCCAGCAGTGGCCTAGAGGGGGGTGACAATGAGCAGTTCTTC.